A selection of T cell receptor beta chains follows, all from one sample in a study of blood T cell repertoires in COVID-19. Data came from immunoSEQ multiplex PCR; TCRdb stores just in-frame clones and leaves some out. The data contain about 160,000 clones, about 80% of them singletons. The source material was peripheral blood. The receptors were sampled from a woman older than 75 with acute or convalescent COVID-19. CDR3s include the opening cysteine and the closing phenylalanine or tryptophan. The D gene is left open where the match is weak. The size field is filled for only some rows; it gives once, few, many or a size class.

TRBD1	TRBJ1-6	TRBV5-8	.	CASSLGGQGPSPLHF	TGTGCCAGCAGCTTGGGGGGACAGGGTCCCTCACCCCTCCACTTT
.	TRBJ2-7	TRBV6-5	.	CASWGLGHYEQYF	TGTGCCAGCTGGGGCCTCGGCCACTACGAGCAGTACTTC
TRBD1	TRBJ1-1	TRBV6-5	.	CASEIQGMENTEAFF	TGTGCCAGCGAAATACAGGGGATGGAGAACACTGAAGCTTTCTTT
.	TRBJ2-2	TRBV9	.	CASSVGREGTGELFF	TGTGCCAGCAGCGTAGGGAGGGAAGGGACCGGGGAGCTGTTTTTT
.	TRBJ1-4	TRBV29-1	.	CSARTGEKLFF	TGCAGCGCTCGGACGGGAGAAAAACTGTTTTTT
TRBD1	TRBJ1-2	TRBV28	.	CASSFPQGAAYGYTF	TGTGCCAGCAGTTTCCCCCAGGGGGCTGCCTATGGCTACACCTTC
.	TRBJ2-7	TRBV5-5	once	CASSLSGVVTYEQYF	TGTGCCAGCAGCTTGTCAGGGGTTGTTACCTACGAGCAGTACTTC
TRBD1	TRBJ1-2	TRBV7-9	.	CASSLGTGGPYGYTF	TGTGCCAGCAGCTTAGGGACAGGGGGACCCTATGGCTACACCTTC
TRBD1	TRBJ2-5	TRBV2	.	CASRLQGARGETQYF	TGTGCCAGCAGGCTACAGGGGGCACGGGGAGAGACCCAGTACTTC
.	TRBJ2-3	TRBV11-3	.	CASSWSGRGTDTQYF	TGTGCCAGCAGCTGGTCCGGTAGAGGCACAGATACGCAGTATTTT
TRBD2	TRBJ2-5	TRBV2	.	CASSDLLRGDETQYF	TGTGCCAGCAGTGATCTCTTGCGGGGGGATGAGACCCAGTACTTC
.	TRBJ2-5	TRBV5-1	once	CASSGGTLGETQYF	TGCGCCAGCAGCGGAGGAACCCTAGGGGAGACCCAGTACTTC
.	TRBJ1-2	TRBV6-5	.	CASSYLGGATPYGYTF	TGTGCCAGCAGTTACTTGGGGGGGGCCACTCCCTATGGCTACACCTTC
TRBD1	TRBJ1-3	TRBV7-9	.	CASSLAGTGDSGNTIYF	TGTGCCAGCAGCTTAGCGGGGACAGGGGACTCTGGAAACACCATATATTTT
.	TRBJ2-1	TRBV18	.	CASSPGEREQFF	TGTGCCAGCTCTCCTGGGGAGAGGGAGCAGTTCTTC
.	TRBJ2-7	TRBV28	.	CASTPTLGLSYEQYF	TGTGCCAGCACACCAACCCTAGGCCTATCCTACGAGCAGTACTTC
.	TRBJ2-7	TRBV10-2	once	CASRILTGPYEQYF	TGCGCCAGCAGGATCTTGACAGGCCCCTACGAGCAGTACTTC
TRBD1	TRBJ1-2	TRBV5-6	.	CASSLGQGSYGYTF	TGTGCCAGCAGCTTAGGACAGGGAAGCTATGGCTACACCTTC
TRBD2	TRBJ2-2	TRBV19	.	CASNLLAGAVGELFF	TGTGCCAGTAACTTACTAGCGGGAGCCGTCGGGGAGCTGTTTTTT
TRBD1	TRBJ2-1	TRBV7-3	.	CASSLVQGRGEQFF	TGTGCCAGCAGCTTAGTACAGGGGAGAGGTGAGCAGTTCTTC
.	TRBJ1-1	TRBV7-9	.	CASSLINRVTEAFF	TGTGCCAGCAGCCTTATCAACAGGGTCACTGAAGCTTTCTTT
TRBD1	TRBJ2-7	TRBV19	.	CASSNSGQGAYEQYF	TGTGCCAGTAGTAACTCCGGACAGGGCGCCTACGAGCAGTACTTC
.	TRBJ1-2	TRBV5-1	once	CASSLEPDTNYGYTF	TGCGCCAGCAGCTTGGAGCCCGACACGAACTATGGCTACACCTTC
TRBD1	TRBJ1-2	TRBV7-9	few	CASSYGQGAAYGYTF	TGTGCCAGCAGCTACGGACAGGGGGCGGCCTATGGCTACACCTTC
.	TRBJ1-2	TRBV2	.	CASSDNFYGYTF	TGTGCCAGCAGTGACAACTTCTATGGCTACACCTTC
TRBD2	TRBJ2-1	TRBV28	once	CASSSPAGGDNEQFF	TGTGCCAGCAGTTCCCCAGCGGGGGGCGACAATGAGCAGTTCTTC
.	TRBJ1-1	TRBV5-6	few	CASSLIRGSTEAFF	TGTGCCAGCAGCTTGATCCGGGGTAGCACTGAAGCTTTCTTT
TRBD2	TRBJ2-7	TRBV28	.	CASSPPGGYEQYF	TGTGCCAGCAGTCCCCCGGGAGGGTACGAGCAGTACTTC
TRBD1	TRBJ2-5	TRBV5-4	.	CASSVTGSNRETQYF	TGTGCCAGCAGCGTGACAGGGTCAAATCGAGAGACCCAGTACTTC
.	TRBJ1-1	TRBV29-1	once	CSVEGWETPEAFF	TGCAGCGTTGAAGGCTGGGAGACCCCTGAAGCTTTCTTT
.	TRBJ2-5	TRBV7-3	.	CASSPRPGEETQYF	TGTGCCAGCAGCCCGAGGCCGGGGGAAGAGACCCAGTACTTC
TRBD1	TRBJ2-5	TRBV13	.	CASSRQGAWETQYF	TGTGCCAGCAGTAGACAGGGGGCTTGGGAGACCCAGTACTTC
TRBD1	TRBJ2-1	TRBV18	.	CASSQGQDNEQFF	TGTGCCAGCTCCCAAGGACAGGACAATGAGCAGTTCTTC
TRBD2	TRBJ2-2	TRBV18	.	CASSPLAGRSGELFF	TGTGCCAGCTCACCACTAGCGGGGCGGAGCGGGGAGCTGTTTTTT
TRBD1	TRBJ2-7	TRBV2	.	CASSVPLDRGRYEQYF	TGTGCCAGCAGTGTCCCCCTGGACAGGGGGCGGTACGAGCAGTACTTC
TRBD2	TRBJ2-7	TRBV27	.	CASSSQGLAYEQYF	TGTGCCAGCAGCTCCCAGGGACTAGCCTACGAGCAGTACTTC
.	TRBJ1-1	TRBV6-2/TRBV6-3	.	CASSLKRGTEAFF	TGTGCCAGCAGCCTCAAACGGGGGACTGAAGCTTTCTTT
TRBD2	TRBJ2-2	TRBV19	.	CASSISLAGVAGELFF	TGTGCCAGTAGTATTAGTCTAGCGGGAGTAGCCGGGGAGCTGTTTTTT
.	TRBJ1-1	TRBV7-9	.	CASSLGGGSLTEAFF	TGTGCCAGCAGCTTGGGAGGGGGTAGTCTCACTGAAGCTTTCTTT
.	TRBJ1-2	TRBV6-6	.	CASTSDPLGGEGYTF	TGTGCCAGCACCTCTGACCCCCTGGGTGGAGAGGGCTACACCTTC
.	TRBJ2-1	TRBV9	.	CASSVVAGSSYNEQFF	TGTGCCAGCAGCGTAGTTGCGGGGAGCTCCTACAATGAGCAGTTCTTC
.	TRBJ2-2	TRBV10-2	few	CASSDLAGNTGELFF	TGCGCCAGCAGCGATCTGGCGGGGAACACCGGGGAGCTGTTTTTT
.	TRBJ2-1	TRBV2	.	CASTRGPSNEQFF	TGTGCCAGCACCAGAGGGCCTAGTAATGAGCAGTTCTTC
TRBD2	TRBJ2-1	TRBV18	.	CASSPLPGVAGGSEQFF	TGTGCCAGCTCACCTCTTCCAGGGGTAGCGGGGGGAAGTGAGCAGTTCTTC
TRBD2	TRBJ2-1	TRBV19	.	CASSTSSPLAFHSYNEQFF	TGTGCCAGTAGTACCTCATCCCCACTAGCGTTCCACTCCTACAATGAGCAGTTCTTC
.	TRBJ2-1	TRBV6-6	.	CASSYSSALGNEQFF	TGTGCCAGCAGTTACTCGAGCGCTTTGGGCAATGAGCAGTTCTTC